This paragraph covers one T cell receptor beta chain sequence. Which antigen it targets is not known. Base quality data are lacking; no much larger clone is found one base away. This record belongs to a study of blood T cell repertoires in COVID-19 (dated by TCRdb to 2020 to 2022). Regarding the study in general: Samples covering the acute and convalescent phases of COVID-19 were provided by collaborators in the United States, Italy and Spain. The samples were drawn from the first 160 participants of the ongoing ImmuneRACE study and from roughly 1,300 subjects provided by 6 global collaborators. Where available, HLA class I and class II types were taken from metadata supplied by the sample provider and were not determined by assay-based typing. Sample metadata almost always included a de-identified subject ID, COVID-19 status, age in years and sex. A freely available public database, intended as a resource for researchers studying the immune response to SARS-CoV-2, is where the repertoires were released. The dataset comprised deeply sampled blood TCRbeta repertoires from subjects exposed to, actively infected with, or recovered from COVID-19. The material from the prospective study consisted of cDNA or gDNA derived from T cells, B-cell-depleted T cells, or PBMCs. The investigation overall reported the following: How much clinical and demographic metadata was included differed by source and by participant, and the metadata was provided uncurated.

TCRbeta CDR3 regions were amplified from genomic DNA using the immunoSEQ Assay, a bias-controlled multiplex PCR. The authors' pipeline ran thus. Nucleated cell counts per sample were estimated from amplification of reference gene primers within the assay. To quantify the absolute abundance of each unique TCRbeta CDR3 rearrangement, sequence reads were collapsed and filtered. For each sample, productive Simpson clonality was calculated as the square root of Simpson's diversity index over productive rearrangements. TCRdb holds this immuneACCESS table with in-frame rearrangements only. Some clones are missing; in checked studies, unresolved V genes explain under half, and the rest has no known cause. V and J calls and clone size are as listed in that table; D and trimming were resolved from the DNA. This sample holds about 250,000 clones; roughly 89% were observed only once. About 4.5% of the sample is held by the ten biggest clonotypes.

The cysteine opens and the phenylalanine closes a CDR3 of 14 amino acids. Left in the record is the CDR3 DNA by itself, 42 bases read in frame from the first base. Trimming leaves V shorter by 0 bases and J shorter by 10 bases, with the junction holding 3 bases beyond the gene matches. CDR1 and CDR2, per the germline V gene, are SGDLS and YYNGEE. Another Seattle source contributed samples from volunteer blood donors who had recovered from COVID-19. Whole blood was collected in K2EDTA tubes by collaborating institutions according to the institutions' own protocols. Collaborator samples were shipped for TCRbeta analysis as frozen whole blood, isolated PBMCs, or DNA extracted from either sample type.

The chain links TRBV9 with TRBJ2-1; TRBD2 lines up with 11 middle nucleotides. The sequence was collected from a woman between 40 and 55 years old who had recovered from COVID-19. Source material: peripheral blood. The bases are TGTGCCAGCAGCGTAGGACTAGCGGGGCGGGAGCAGTTCTTC. Its amino acids are CASSVGLAGREQFF.